These T cell receptor beta chains were read from a single sample in a study of blood T cell repertoires in COVID-19. Data came from immunoSEQ multiplex PCR; TCRdb stores just in-frame clones and leaves some out. The data contain 70,000 to 85,000 clones, roughly 84% of them singletons. The sequenced sample was peripheral blood. These receptors all come from a man in his 70s with active or convalescent COVID-19. Each CDR3 is given with its conserved first and last residue. D genes are given only for firm matches. Part of the rows lack a size; the others show once, few, many or a class for expanded clones.

TRBV9	TRBJ2-5	TRBD2	.	TGTGCCAGCAGCGTAGGCCCCTTAGCGGGAGGGACAGAGACCCAGTACTTC	CASSVGPLAGGTETQYF
TRBV19	TRBJ1-2	.	.	TGTGCCAGTAGTAGGCCCACCACCGCCTATGGCTACACCTTC	CASSRPTTAYGYTF
TRBV10-3	TRBJ2-7	.	once	TGTGCCATCTCCGTTTCAGGTTCCTACGAGCAGTACTTC	CAISVSGSYEQYF
TRBV25-1	TRBJ1-1	.	once	TGTGCCAGCAGTAAGACAGGTACCGGGAACACTGAAGCTTTCTTT	CASSKTGTGNTEAFF
TRBV18	TRBJ2-5	.	.	TGTGCCAGCTCACGCGCGGCAAAGGCCCAGTACTTC	CASSRAAKAQYF
TRBV14	TRBJ1-2	.	.	TGTGCCAGCAGCCAGTGGGGCTTCCGTGGCTACACCTTC	CASSQWGFRGYTF
TRBV19	TRBJ2-7	TRBD1	once	TGTGCCAGTAGTCGATCCGGGACAGGGGTCTACGAGCAGTACTTC	CASSRSGTGVYEQYF
TRBV28	TRBJ1-5	.	.	TGTGCCAGCAGCCAAGTTGGGGCAAGCAATCAGCCCCAGCATTTT	CASSQVGASNQPQHF
TRBV25-1	TRBJ1-2	.	.	TGTGCCTCCAAGGTTGACAGGCCACCCTATGGCTACACCTTC	CASKVDRPPYGYTF
TRBV7-8	TRBJ1-4	TRBD1	.	TGTGCCAGCAGCGGACAGGGAATTGGCGAAAAACTGTTTTTT	CASSGQGIGEKLFF
TRBV28	TRBJ2-7	TRBD1	.	TGTGCCAGCAGCTACAGGGGCTTCAACGAGCAGTACTTC	CASSYRGFNEQYF
TRBV5-1	TRBJ1-2	TRBD1	.	TGCGCCAGCAGCCTGCTCGGAACGGTAACCGGGACAGGGTTTTCGGGAGCCATCTATGGCTACACCTTC	CASSLLGTVTGTGFSGAIYGYTF
TRBV28	TRBJ1-3	TRBD1	few	TGTGCCAGCTCACCGGGACAGGGAGCTGGAAACACCATATATTTT	CASSPGQGAGNTIYF
TRBV28	TRBJ1-6	.	.	TGTGCCAGCAGTTTATTGAGGGCAGAAAATTCACCCCTCCACTTT	CASSLLRAENSPLHF
TRBV5-1	TRBJ1-1	.	.	TGCGCCAGCCGGGAGGGGGGTAAAGCTTTCTTT	CASREGGKAFF
TRBV30	TRBJ2-7	.	.	TGTGCCTGGAGTCTGGGGGCAATAGCCTACGAGCAGTACTTC	CAWSLGAIAYEQYF
TRBV7-9	TRBJ1-1	TRBD1	.	TGTGCCAGCAGCTTTCCGGGACAGGGGATCGCTGAAGCTTTCTTT	CASSFPGQGIAEAFF
TRBV11-2	TRBJ2-3	TRBD2	once	TGTGCCAGCAGCCCGGCGGGGGGATTCGTCACAGATACGCAGTATTTT	CASSPAGGFVTDTQYF
TRBV5-4	TRBJ2-7	.	.	TGTGCCAGCAGCAAAGACCGGGGGAGGTACGAGCAGTACTTC	CASSKDRGRYEQYF
TRBV19	TRBJ2-6	.	.	TGTGCCAGTAGTATATCCGGAGGCTCTGGGGCCAACGTCCTGACTTTC	CASSISGGSGANVLTF
TRBV5-1	TRBJ2-1	.	.	TGCGCCAGCAGCTTGGACACCCCCTCCACAAATGAGCAGTTCTTC	CASSLDTPSTNEQFF
TRBV5-1	TRBJ2-5	TRBD2	.	TGCGCCAGCAGCGCCGGACTAGCGGGAGGGATCCACCAAGAGACCCAGTACTTC	CASSAGLAGGIHQETQYF
TRBV19	TRBJ1-5	.	.	TGTGCCAGTATGAGCTGGAAAACAGATAATCAGCCCCAGCATTTT	CASMSWKTDNQPQHF
TRBV7-2	TRBJ2-1	TRBD2	.	TGTGCCAGCAGCTGGACTAGCGGGGGGCGCAATGAGCAGTTCTTC	CASSWTSGGRNEQFF
TRBV28	TRBJ1-1	.	.	TGTGCCAGCAGTTTACCAGGGGCGATGGGCACTGAAGCTTTCTTT	CASSLPGAMGTEAFF
TRBV19	TRBJ2-5	TRBD2	.	TGTGCCAGTAGTTCGCGGGGGTACCAAGAGACCCAGTACTTC	CASSSRGYQETQYF
TRBV19	TRBJ1-1	.	few	TGTGCCAGTAGTGGGCGGGAAGAAGCTTTCTTT	CASSGREEAFF
TRBV6-5	TRBJ1-5	.	few	TGTGCCACCCACCGCACAGGACGCAATCAGCCCCAGCATTTT	CATHRTGRNQPQHF
TRBV5-6	TRBJ2-7	TRBD1	few	TGTGCCAGCAGTAACGAGACAGGGGGATACGAGCAGTACTTC	CASSNETGGYEQYF
TRBV18	TRBJ2-5	.	.	TGTGCCAGCTCGCAGATCAGGGAAGAGACCCAGTACTTC	CASSQIREETQYF
TRBV28	TRBJ2-3	.	.	TGTGCCAGCAGCCAACAGAACACTTTGGATACGCAGTATTTT	CASSQQNTLDTQYF
TRBV12-5	TRBJ1-5	TRBD1	.	TGTGCTAGTCTCCAGGGGGATGGCAATCAGCCCCAGCATTTT	CASLQGDGNQPQHF
TRBV5-1	TRBJ2-7	TRBD2	.	TGCGCCAGCAGCCGCGGACTAGCGGGGGATACCTACGAGCAGTACTTC	CASSRGLAGDTYEQYF